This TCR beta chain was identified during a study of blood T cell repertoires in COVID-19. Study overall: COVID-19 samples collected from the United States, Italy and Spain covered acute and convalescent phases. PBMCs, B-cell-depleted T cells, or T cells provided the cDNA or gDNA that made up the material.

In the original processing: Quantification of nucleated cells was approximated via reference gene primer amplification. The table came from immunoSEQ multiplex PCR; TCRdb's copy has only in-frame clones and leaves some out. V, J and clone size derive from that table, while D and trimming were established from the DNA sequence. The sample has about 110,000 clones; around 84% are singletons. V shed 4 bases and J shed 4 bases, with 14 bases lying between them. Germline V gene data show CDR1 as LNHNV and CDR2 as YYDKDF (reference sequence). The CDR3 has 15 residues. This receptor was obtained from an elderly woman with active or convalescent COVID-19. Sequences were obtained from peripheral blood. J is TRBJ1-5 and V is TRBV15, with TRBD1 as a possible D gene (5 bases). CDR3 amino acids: CATSIESSGNQPQHF. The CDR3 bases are TGTGCCACCAGCATAGAGTCCTCAGGGAATCAGCCCCAGCATTTT.